The 8 T cell receptor beta chains given below trace back to one sample, sequenced in a study of T-cell memory formation after mild COVID-19. TCRdb independently ran MiXCR on the 5' RACE reads; one entry per CDR3 protein. The data show roughly 310,000 distinct CDR3 sequences, with about a sixth seen just once and roughly 20% held by the top ten. Material: PBMCs or a T cell subset sorted from them (not recorded which). These TCRs come from a man aged 18 to 29 who had mild COVID-19 (a few samples of this study predate the infection). Cell type and time point are not known.

The V and J genes are TRBV6-5 and TRBJ1-2; a weak D match, TRBD1 (6 bases). This CDR3 contains 14 residues. The germline V gene has CDR1 MNHEY and CDR2 SVGAGI. Trimming took 0 bases from V and 2 from J, leaving 7 bases between them. The CDR3 sequence: CASSYSQGNYGYTF. The CDR3 DNA is TGTGCCAGCAGTTACTCCCAGGGGAACTATGGCTACACCTTC.

This clonotype was seen a handful of times. This chain uses TRBV6-5 with TRBJ2-7; a weak D match, TRBD1 (5 bases). The V gene lost 5 bases and the J gene lost 5 bases, with 10 bases spanning the gap. The V gene's germline CDR1 is MNHEY and CDR2 SVGAGI. The CDR3 extends over 12 amino acids. In DNA form, the CDR3 reads TGTGCCAGCAGTAAGCAGGGCCACGAGCAGTACTTC. Translated: CASSKQGHEQYF.

With respect to this clonotype: A read error may account for a junction end that differs from germline. The chain recombines TRBV29-1 with TRBJ2-1; 9 bases align to TRBD1. Germline V gives CDR1 SQVTM, CDR2 ANQGSEA. The CDR3 consists of 12 residues. CDR3 nucleotides: TGCAGCGCTGAACCGGGACAGGGTAAGAGGTTCTTC. This sequence encodes CSAEPGQGKRFF.

The chain combines TRBV3-1 with TRBJ2-5, with TRBD2 matching over 9 bases. Unmatched junction bases numbered 2, after V lost 1 base and J lost 5 bases. Germline V CDR1 and CDR2: LGHDT, YNNKEL (reference sequence). The CDR3 runs 14 residues. As DNA, the CDR3 is TGTGCCAGCAGCCAAGCCGGACTAGCGGAGACCCAGTACTTC. Protein: CASSQAGLAETQYF.

The V call is TRBV7-2, the J call TRBJ1-3; the D is unclear. Germline-derived CDR1 and CDR2 are SGHTA and FQGNSA. Trimming shortened V by 6 bases and J by 0 bases, and 9 bases separated the two germline ends. The CDR3 is 14 residues long. The CDR3 DNA reads TGTGCCAGCAGACCCTCGGCCTCTGGAAACACCATATATTTT. This translates into CASRPSASGNTIYF. Supplemented by reference TRBV7-2 and TRBJ1-3, the full variable domain reads GAGVSQSPSNKVTEKGKDVELRCDPISGHTALYWYRQSLGQGLEFLIYFQGNSAPDKSGLPSDRFSAERTGGSVSTLTIQRTQQEDSAVYLCASRPSASGNTIYFGEGSWLTVV.

Many counts were recorded for this clonotype. The chain links TRBV7-9 to TRBJ2-5; 8 bases line up with TRBD2. Germline V gives CDR1 SEHNR, CDR2 FQNEAQ (reference sequence). Trimming at V came to 7 bases and at J to 5 bases, leaving 0 bases not matched to a gene. The CDR3 extends over 11 amino acids. CDR3 DNA: TGTGCCAGCACTAGCGGGGAGACCCAGTACTTC. This translates into CASTSGETQYF.

In this sample, this clonotype turned up a few times. V is TRBV5-1 and J is TRBJ1-1; no reliable D call. Germline CDR1 reads SGHRS; CDR2 reads YFSETQ. The CDR3 covers 14 residues. The germline V and J ends were trimmed by 3 bases and 3 bases, with 12 bases remaining between them. CDR3 nucleotide sequence: TGCGCCAGCAGCTCTGCGGAGGCGTACACTGAAGCTTTCTTT. Its protein is CASSSAEAYTEAFF.

The chain recombines TRBV5-1 with TRBJ1-2; 12 positions match TRBD1. CDR3 size: 17 residues. J gave up 5 bases and V 3 bases, and 11 bases lay outside the gene matches. Germline V lookup: CDR1 SGHRS, CDR2 YFSETQ. The CDR3 bases are TGCGCCAGCAGCTCCGGGACAGGGGGCCTCCTGGGGTATGGCTACACCTTC. It yields the protein CASSSGTGGLLGYGYTF.